A selection of T cell receptor beta chains follows, all from one sample in a study of identical twins. TCRdb reanalysed the 5' RACE reads using MiXCR and keeps one entry per CDR3 protein. The sample lists some 500,000 distinct CDR3 sequences, nearly 10% occurring once. This sample also appeared in a second study, on yellow fever vaccine responses in identical twins.

The sequenced sample consisted of PBMCs. The receptor set was obtained from a woman under 30 in good health. The conserved cysteine and the conserved F or W are not part of the CDR3 here. For some rows the clone size is stated as once, few or many, or as a class when expanded; others skip it.

ASSLTPSHGYT	11	TRBV5-1	many
ATSDGGTYEQY	11	TRBV24-1	.
ASSVGTGMNTEAF	13	TRBV7-9	.
ASSLRGASEAF	11	TRBV7-2	.
ASSLGITVDSGELF	14	TRBV7-2	few
ASSLAIPGVGNNEQF	15	TRBV7-2	few
SAILREGAYNEQF	13	TRBV20-1	many
ASSRDRVADTQY	12	TRBV7-2	.
ASSTHLGGVNPLEQY	15	TRBV12-3/TRBV12-4	few
SFRSVAGELF	10	TRBV29-1	.
ASSPIAEFKQF	11	TRBV6-1	.
ASSVEGASNQPQH	13	TRBV9	.
ATSRDRGGTGELF	13	TRBV15	.
ASSYTTTTGLAASYEQY	17	TRBV6-5	few
SAPAGLAPFNNEQF	14	TRBV20-1	few
ASGGYAAGYEQY	12	TRBV5-6	many
ASSESIGTSSYNEQF	15	TRBV10-2	.
ASSQVGTGWSSYNEQF	16	TRBV3-1	.
SARDISVGRGRENNEQF	17	TRBV20-1	few
ASTYLSSGANVLT	13	TRBV11-2	few
ASTPPGETYEQY	12	TRBV28	few
ASSYPEDSGGSSYNEQF	17	TRBV6-5	many
ASSLHQNPYEQY	12	TRBV5-1	many
ASSTDRYQETQY	12	TRBV6-5	many
ASSSPGTGGTEAF	13	TRBV12-3/TRBV12-4	few
ASRRVNEQY	9	TRBV25-1	few
ASSQAVYEQY	10	TRBV3-1	many
ASSQGNREDEKLF	13	TRBV14	.
SAALEVEQF	9	TRBV20-1	.
ASSPSGTTYYEQY	13	TRBV3-1	.
SARDYSIRQGSYNEQF	16	TRBV20-1	.
ASTLPDHTEAF	11	TRBV6-1	few
ASSHLQGLAGELF	13	TRBV3-1	few
ASSYYREREQY	11	TRBV6-5	few
ASSFGGRGTGELF	13	TRBV12-3/TRBV12-4	.
ASSLGSARTTDTQY	14	TRBV5-4	.
SARRHRGYYGYT	12	TRBV20-1	.
ASSFQLEETQY	11	TRBV11-2	few
ASSSSLAGFLQETQY	15	TRBV12-3/TRBV12-4	few
ASRLQGFRDNEQF	13	TRBV7-9	.
ASSLGRWASGRTEQF	15	TRBV11-2	many
ASRGLAGNYNEQF	13	TRBV7-2	few
ASSQDQSLRFEQY	13	TRBV4-3	.
ASSPSYGYT	9	TRBV7-2	.
ASSTMTSPGVGTQY	14	TRBV28	many
SVITDRTYEQY	11	TRBV29-1	.
ASSVAYLSTDTQY	13	TRBV9	few
SALGLAGGRTDTQY	14	TRBV29-1	many
ASSLAGLDNEQY	12	TRBV7-9	many
ASSLAGQGANTGELF	15	TRBV7-8	few
ASSLDRSGTGRRADTQY	17	TRBV11-2	few
ASSLEASPREQY	12	TRBV5-1	few
ASSGGLAGVVTGELF	15	TRBV5-1	few
ASRFRDGGELF	11	TRBV2	.
ASSLPSGSGETQY	13	TRBV5-6	many
ASSLIAGNKEPTSTDTQY	18	TRBV11-1	few
ASSTGTGGTEAF	12	TRBV5-1	few
ASSWRTSGRADEQF	14	TRBV12-3/TRBV12-4	.
ASSPWTGSRKTQY	13	TRBV7-3	few